The TCR beta chain described here comes from a study of control samples from healthy donors and cancer patients. Data came from immunoSEQ multiplex PCR; TCRdb stores just in-frame clones and leaves some out. The repertoire has roughly 370,000 clones, over 75% of them found once; the top ten carry more than 6%. The CDR3 is 16 amino acids. Germline V lookup: CDR1 LGHDT, CDR2 YNNKEL (reference sequence). V shed 3 bases, J shed 2 bases, and the junction held 4 bases outside the gene matches. The TCR was taken from a man aged 40-55 years with head and neck cancer. The sequenced sample consisted of PBMCs. V usage is TRBV3-1 (or the pseudogene TRBV3-2) and J usage is TRBJ2-3, with TRBD2 matching 11 bases. For the CDR3, the DNA is TGTGCCAGCAGCCACAGACTAGCGGGACACACAGATACGCAGTATTTT. The encoded protein is CASSHRLAGHTDTQYF.